The rows below give T cell receptor beta chains drawn from one sample of a study of T-cell reconstitution after alpha-beta-depleted transplantation in children. TCRdb used MiXCR to reprocess the PCR reads, holding one entry per CDR3 protein. The sample gives nearly 250,000 distinct CDR3 sequences, 6.5% to 9% of which show up once; 6% to 7% is in the top ten. This specimen consisted of PBMCs, mostly from graft donor cells, obtained 180 days after TCRalphabeta/CD19-depleted stem cell transplant. The receptors originated from a male patient aged 10 to 17 who had a stem cell transplant for acute lymphoblastic leukemia, so the T cells may come from the graft donor. The CDR3 runs from the conserved cysteine through the conserved F or W. The order of the fields is clone size, CDR3 length, J gene, D gene, V gene, CDR3 DNA, CDR3 protein. D genes are given only for firm matches. Rows give clone size only sometimes, using once, few, many, or a class for an expanded clone.

many,13,TRBJ1-1,TRBD1,TRBV19,TGTGCCAGTAGCGAGGACAGGATAACTGAAGCTTTCTTT,CASSEDRITEAFF
many,19,TRBJ2-1,TRBD2,TRBV3-1,TGTGCCAGCAGCTCAGCCCTTCAGACGGGAGGGGGACTGGACAATGAGCAGTTCTTC,CASSSALQTGGGLDNEQFF
many,14,TRBJ2-5,TRBD2,TRBV12-3/TRBV12-4,TGTGCCAGCAGCCCGGGGGGGGTGCGGGAGACCCAGTACTTC,CASSPGGVRETQYF
many,13,TRBJ2-1,-,TRBV7-8,TGTGCCAGCAGCTTACTGGGGAGAACTCAGCAGTTCTTC,CASSLLGRTQQFF
many,13,TRBJ2-7,TRBD1,TRBV29-1,TGCAGCGTTGCGGGGACAGGGTCGTACGAGCAGTACTTC,CSVAGTGSYEQYF
few,16,TRBJ2-3,TRBD1,TRBV19,TGTGCCAGTAGTCCCGGGACAGGGACGGGGACAGATACGCAGTATTTT,CASSPGTGTGTDTQYF
many,15,TRBJ2-3,-,TRBV28,TGTGCCAGCAGCCCAAAGGGTCAAAGCACAGATACGCAGTATTTT,CASSPKGQSTDTQYF
many,14,TRBJ2-7,-,TRBV9,TGTGCCAGCAGCGTAGAGGTCAGGGGTAACGAGCAGTACTTC,CASSVEVRGNEQYF
many,16,TRBJ2-7,TRBD1,TRBV9,TGTGCCAGCAGCGTAGACGCGGGGACAGGCCCCTACGAGCAGTACTTC,CASSVDAGTGPYEQYF
many,14,TRBJ2-5,TRBD1,TRBV7-8,TGTGCCAGCAGCCGGGGACAGGGCCAAGAGACCCAGTACTTC,CASSRGQGQETQYF
many,18,TRBJ2-3,TRBD2,TRBV4-1,TGCGCCAGCAGCCAAGATCTCGCAGCGGGGGCCTACACAGATACGCAGTATTTT,CASSQDLAAGAYTDTQYF
many,16,TRBJ2-7,TRBD1,TRBV4-2,TGTGCCAGCAGCCAAGTAGGCAGGGGGCGGAACTACGAGCAGTACTTC,CASSQVGRGRNYEQYF
many,13,TRBJ2-7,TRBD1,TRBV6-5,TGTGCCAGCAGTTACCGACAGGGGTGGGAGCAGTACTTC,CASSYRQGWEQYF
many,14,TRBJ2-1,-,TRBV9,TGTGCCAGCAGCGTCACAGACTCCTACAATGAGCAGTTCTTC,CASSVTDSYNEQFF
many,13,TRBJ2-7,-,TRBV5-1,TGCGCCAGCAGCTTTGGCCTCTCCTACGAGCAGTACTTC,CASSFGLSYEQYF
many,13,TRBJ1-1,-,TRBV7-6,TGTGCCAGCAGCTTGACGACAGTCACTGAAGCTTTCTTT,CASSLTTVTEAFF
many,13,TRBJ2-2,-,TRBV20-1,TGCAGTGCCCTGTCCCCTTACACCGGGGAGCTGTTTTTT,CSALSPYTGELFF
many,16,TRBJ2-7,TRBD2,TRBV7-9,TGTGCCAGCAGCTTAGGTGGGACTAGCGCCGGCTACGAGCAGTACTTC,CASSLGGTSAGYEQYF
many,18,TRBJ1-1,-,TRBV7-2,TGTGCCAGCAGCGATAGCGGGGCAGGGAGGTGGATGAACACTGAAGCTTTCTTT,CASSDSGAGRWMNTEAFF
many,17,TRBJ2-2,TRBD1,TRBV5-1,TGCGCCAGCAGCCTTTTAGGGACAGGGATCAACACCGGGGAGCTGTTTTTT,CASSLLGTGINTGELFF
many,15,TRBJ1-5,TRBD1,TRBV18,TGTGCCAGCTCACCGGACAGGGGCCTAAGACAGCCCCAGCATTTT,CASSPDRGLRQPQHF
-,15,TRBJ2-1,-,TRBV23-1,TGCGCCAGCAGTAACTCCGGGACCCACCACAATGAGCAGTTCTTC,CASSNSGTHHNEQFF
many,15,TRBJ2-7,TRBD2,TRBV5-1,TGCGCCAGCAGCTTGGTTCTAGCGGGAGATGGGGAGCAGTACTTC,CASSLVLAGDGEQYF
many,17,TRBJ2-1,TRBD2,TRBV7-8,TGTGCCAGCAGCCTTCGGACTAGCGGGAGCCTGTACAATGAGCAGTTCTTC,CASSLRTSGSLYNEQFF
many,13,TRBJ2-5,TRBD2,TRBV20-1,TGCAGTGCTTCTAGCGGGGGGTTAGGGGCCCAGTACTTC,CSASSGGLGAQYF
many,14,TRBJ2-2,TRBD1,TRBV12-3/TRBV12-4,TGTGCCAGCACAAGACAGGGGGACACCGGGGAGCTGTTTTTT,CASTRQGDTGELFF
many,11,TRBJ2-1,-,TRBV24-1,TGTGCCACCAGTTTCAACAATGAGCAGTTCTTC,CATSFNNEQFF
many,14,TRBJ2-7,-,TRBV27,TGTGCCAGCAGGCCGTACGGGACTGAGAACGAGCAGTACTTC,CASRPYGTENEQYF
many,13,TRBJ2-5,-,TRBV7-6,TGTGCCAGCAGATCGAGGCGGCAAGAGACCCAGTACTTC,CASRSRRQETQYF
many,15,TRBJ1-6,TRBD1,TRBV7-9,TGTGCCAGCAGCCGGACCCAAGACAGGGGTTCACCCCTCCACTTT,CASSRTQDRGSPLHF
many,15,TRBJ1-6,TRBD1,TRBV12-3/TRBV12-4,TGTGCCAGTGCGACAGGGCAAATCTATAATTCACCCCTCCACTTT,CASATGQIYNSPLHF
many,12,TRBJ2-7,TRBD1,TRBV28,TGTGCCAGCAGCCCCGACAGGGTACAGCAGTACTTC,CASSPDRVQQYF
many,15,TRBJ1-4,-,TRBV4-1,TGCGCCAGCAGCCAAGAGAGAGGGGATAATGAAAAACTGTTTTTT,CASSQERGDNEKLFF
many,14,TRBJ2-7,TRBD1,TRBV20-1,TGCAGTGCTAAACACCATGGGACAGTCTACGAGCAGTACTTC,CSAKHHGTVYEQYF
few,14,TRBJ1-1,-,TRBV9,TGTGCCAGCAGCGGCACAGGGTTCGACACTGAAGCTTTCTTT,CASSGTGFDTEAFF
many,12,TRBJ2-7,-,TRBV7-9,TGTGCCAGCAGCCAGGACATTCCGGTGCAGTACTTC,CASSQDIPVQYF
many,15,TRBJ2-7,TRBD1,TRBV12-3/TRBV12-4,TGTGCCAGCAGTCCTTTGGACAGGGGGGGTTACGAGCAGTACTTC,CASSPLDRGGYEQYF
many,12,TRBJ2-5,-,TRBV20-1,TGCAGTGCTAGATGGGGAGCAGAGACCCAGTACTTC,CSARWGAETQYF
many,15,TRBJ1-2,-,TRBV4-1,TGCGCCAGCAGCCAAGAAGGGGCCAGCCCCTATGGCTACACCTTC,CASSQEGASPYGYTF
many,14,TRBJ1-1,TRBD1,TRBV10-3,TGTGCCATCAATTCGGACAGGGCGAACACTGAAGCTTTCTTT,CAINSDRANTEAFF
many,14,TRBJ2-2,-,TRBV5-1,TGCGCCAGCAGGACCGACTACGGCTCCGGGGAGCTGTTTTTT,CASRTDYGSGELFF
many,17,TRBJ2-7,TRBD2,TRBV28,TGTGCCAGCAGTTTTGGGACTAGCGGGAGATTAGCTTACGAGCAGTACTTC,CASSFGTSGRLAYEQYF
many,15,TRBJ2-2,-,TRBV21-1,TGTGCCAGCGCACAGGGGGGCCTCTACACCGGGGAGCTGTTTTTT,CASAQGGLYTGELFF
many,16,TRBJ2-3,TRBD2,TRBV6-5,TGTGCCAGCAGTTACGAGCGGGGGTTAGCCACAGATACGCAGTATTTT,CASSYERGLATDTQYF
many,14,TRBJ1-5,TRBD1,TRBV6-2/TRBV6-3,TGTGCCAGCAGTTACGCGACAGGGGGGCAGCCCCAGCATTTT,CASSYATGGQPQHF
few,13,TRBJ1-1,-,TRBV5-6,TGTGCCAGCAGCCGGAAGGGGAGGGGTGAAGCTTTCTTT,CASSRKGRGEAFF
-,15,TRBJ2-7,-,TRBV3-1,TGTGCCAGCAGCCAAAACCCGGGACACCTCTACGAGCAGTACTTC,CASSQNPGHLYEQYF
many,17,TRBJ1-6,-,TRBV7-2,TGTGCCAGCAGCCTGCAGGGGAGTAGCTCCTATAATTCACCCCTCCACTTT,CASSLQGSSSYNSPLHF
many,13,TRBJ2-7,-,TRBV7-2,TGTGCCAGCAGCTTAGCGGGGGACTACGAGCAGTACTTC,CASSLAGDYEQYF
many,16,TRBJ2-3,-,TRBV9,TGTGCCAGCAGCTTTTCGTATGGTTTTGGCACAGATACGCAGTATTTT,CASSFSYGFGTDTQYF
many,14,TRBJ1-4,-,TRBV7-6,TGTGCCAGCAGCTGGACGGCAACTAATGAAAAACTGTTTTTT,CASSWTATNEKLFF
many,14,TRBJ1-6,-,TRBV20-1,TGCAGTGCTAGACCCGGACGGAATAATTCACCCCTCCACTTT,CSARPGRNNSPLHF
many,15,TRBJ1-1,-,TRBV12-3/TRBV12-4,TGTGCCAGCAGCCGAGAACCAGGTTTGTTGACTGAAGCTTTCTTT,CASSREPGLLTEAFF
many,14,TRBJ1-4,-,TRBV11-2,TGTGCCAGCAGCTCAACAGGGTATCGGGGAAAACTGTTTTTT,CASSSTGYRGKLFF
many,17,TRBJ1-1,TRBD1,TRBV4-2,TGTGCCAGCAGCCAAGATATGGGACAGGGCATGAACACTGAAGCTTTCTTT,CASSQDMGQGMNTEAFF
few,16,TRBJ2-3,-,TRBV7-9,TGTGCCAGCAGCTTAGCGCACCAGGGAGGCACAGATACGCAGTATTTT,CASSLAHQGGTDTQYF
many,14,TRBJ2-7,-,TRBV4-2,TGTGCCAGCAGCCAAGAGCCAGGGACGGACGAGCAGTACTTC,CASSQEPGTDEQYF